Following are 22 T cell receptor beta chains from one sample sequenced in a study of technical replicates of blood from a few donors. Here immunoSEQ multiplex PCR was the method, and the copy in TCRdb shows in-frame clones only, minus some. The repertoire holds tens of thousands of clones, with around 94% as singletons. Sample: T cells isolated from PBMCs. Receptors were obtained from a human donor in good health.

The rearrangement links TRBV30 to TRBJ1-3, with D uncertain. The V gene lost 0 bases and the J gene lost 2 bases, with 11 bases spanning the gap. CDR1 and CDR2 (germline): GTSNPN, SVGIG (reference sequence). The CDR3 extends over 15 amino acids. The CDR3 reads CAWSVRVSTGNTIYF. The CDR3 coding sequence is TGTGCCTGGAGTGTACGGGTCAGCACTGGAAACACCATATATTTT.

This sequence joins TRBV27 and TRBJ1-6, with D perhaps matching TRBD1 (5 bases). CDR1 and CDR2 (germline): MNHEY, SMNVEV (reference sequence). V lost 5 bases to trimming and J lost 9 bases, with 14 bases between them. This CDR3 comprises 14 residues. CDR3 residues: CASSPHAGASPLHF. The CDR3 DNA reads as TGTGCCAGCAGTCCTCACGCTGGGGCTTCACCCCTCCACTTT.

This rearrangement joins TRBV7-9 to TRBJ2-7; no reliable D call. The germline CDR1 and CDR2 sequences are SEHNR and FQNEAQ (reference sequence). The CDR3 is 16 amino acids. The V and J ends lost 0 bases and 0 bases respectively, with 12 bases between them. The CDR3 loop reads CASSLAPQSSSYEQYF. CDR3 bases: TGTGCCAGCAGCTTAGCGCCGCAGTCCAGCTCCTACGAGCAGTACTTC.

The chain links TRBV2 to TRBJ2-7, with a weak D call TRBD2 (5 bases). The CDR3 extends over 15 amino acids. The germline CDR1 and CDR2 sequences are SNHLY and FYNNEI. V was cut by 7 bases and J by 0 bases, with 16 bases left in between. CDR3 loop: CASMLRASSSYEQYF. CDR3 bases: TGTGCCAGCATGTTGAGGGCTTCGAGCTCCTACGAGCAGTACTTC.

This chain links TRBV28 with TRBJ2-7; 8 nucleotides match TRBD2. The CDR3 runs to 15 residues. V gave up 6 bases and J gave up 3 bases; unmatched junction bases: 10. Germline V gene sequence: CDR1 MDHEN, CDR2 SYDVKM. In DNA, the CDR3 is TGTGCCAGCAGACCTCATCGAGCGGGGGACTACGAGCAGTACTTC. This codes for CASRPHRAGDYEQYF.

V usage is TRBV28 and J usage is TRBJ1-1, with 8 bases matching TRBD1. Trimming at V came to 6 bases and at J to 8 bases, leaving 11 bases not matched to a gene. CDR3 length: 14 amino acids. Per germline, CDR1 MDHEN and CDR2 SYDVKM. The DNA of the CDR3 is TGTGCCAGCAGGCCCCGACAGGGGCCGCCCGAAGCTTTCTTT. As protein: CASRPRQGPPEAFF.

The rearrangement links TRBV9 to TRBJ2-1; TRBD2 aligns across 7 bases. This CDR3 comprises 15 residues. J was trimmed by 0 bases and V by 3 bases; bases with no gene match: 3. Germline V gene sequence: CDR1 SGDLS, CDR2 YYNGEE. The CDR3 here is CASSALAASYNEQFF. CDR3 DNA: TGTGCCAGCAGCGCCCTAGCGGCCTCCTACAATGAGCAGTTCTTC.

J is TRBJ2-1 and V is TRBV7-2; weak D call: TRBD1 (6 bases). Germline CDR1 and CDR2: SGHTA and FQGNSA. The CDR3 contains 15 residues. Trimming pared 5 bases from V and 10 bases from J, leaving 21 bases between. The CDR3 is CASSPLRGHGTEQFF. Here the CDR3 DNA reads TGTGCCAGCAGCCCACTAAGGGGCCACGGGACAGAGCAGTTCTTC.

V and J are TRBV7-2 and TRBJ2-2, with D possibly TRBD1 on 6 matching bases. CDR1 SGHTA and CDR2 FQGNSA come from the germline V gene. This CDR3 is 12 amino acids long. V shed 3 bases and J shed 7 bases, with 6 bases lying between them. The CDR3 here is CASSFRGGELFF. Here the CDR3 DNA reads TGTGCCAGCAGCTTCAGGGGCGGGGAGCTGTTTTTT.

The rearrangement joins TRBV5-6 to TRBJ1-2, with 8 bases matching TRBD1. V lost 0 bases and J lost 2; bases outside the gene matches: 0. CDR1 SGHDT and CDR2 YYEEEE come from the germline V gene. CDR3 length: 14 residues. CDR3 residues: CASSLGQGNYGYTF. The CDR3 DNA reads TGTGCCAGCAGCTTGGGACAGGGGAACTATGGCTACACCTTC.

This clone appeared once. The chain is built from TRBV5-4 and TRBJ1-2; tentatively, D is TRBD1 (6 bases). The CDR3 loop spans 12 amino acids. Germline CDR1 SGHNT, CDR2 YYREEE (reference sequence). V was pared by 0 bases and J by 6 bases, with 6 bases between. The CDR3 bases are TGTGCCAGCAGCTTGGGGACAGATGGCTACACCTTC. This sequence encodes CASSLGTDGYTF.

The chain carries TRBV9 and TRBJ2-3, with 13 bases fitting TRBD2. V shed 0 bases, J shed 5 bases, and the junction held 3 bases outside the gene matches. The V gene's germline CDR1 is SGDLS and CDR2 YYNGEE. The CDR3 runs 16 residues. CDR3 nucleotide sequence: TGTGCCAGCAGCGTAGGGACTAGCGGGGGTTTAGATACGCAGTATTTT. This translates into CASSVGTSGGLDTQYF.

The chain employs TRBV7-7 and TRBJ2-1; TRBD1 matches 7 bases. Germline CDR1 reads SSHAT; CDR2 reads FNYEAQ (reference sequence). The length of the CDR3 is 15 residues. The junction had 4 bases not matched to a gene; V was cut back by 5 bases and J by 0 bases. In DNA form, the CDR3 reads TGTGCCAGCAGCCCCGGGACAGCCTCCTACAATGAGCAGTTCTTC. This translates into CASSPGTASYNEQFF.

This chain links TRBV5-1 with TRBJ2-3; D remains ambiguous. The CDR3 covers 11 residues. The ends were cut back, 4 bases at V and 6 bases at J, with 6 bases in the middle. CDR1 is SGHRS, CDR2 YFSETQ, per germline. CDR3 region: CASSLSDTQYF. CDR3 coding DNA: TGCGCCAGCAGCCTCAGTGATACGCAGTATTTT.

The chain links TRBV5-6 to TRBJ1-2; 7 bases match TRBD1. Germline-derived CDR1 and CDR2 are SGHDT and YYEEEE. J gave up 7 bases and V 4 bases, and 7 bases lay outside the gene matches. The CDR3 totals 13 residues. The CDR3 DNA sequence: TGTGCCAGCAGCGCTACAGGGGTTCCTGGCTACACCTTC. This encodes CASSATGVPGYTF.

The chain is built from TRBV10-1 and TRBJ2-7, with TRBD2 identical over 14 bases. The J segment lost 7 bases and the V segment lost 2 bases, leaving 4 bases of the junction unmatched. The germline CDR1 and CDR2 sequences are WNHNN and SYGVQD (reference sequence). The CDR3 has 15 residues. This CDR3 is CASSEGTSGSEEQYF. Here the CDR3 DNA reads TGCGCCAGCAGTGAGGGGACTAGCGGGAGCGAGGAGCAGTACTTC.

The chain has TRBV13 and TRBJ2-5, with a tentative D call TRBD1 (5 bases). Between the trimmed V and J ends, which lost 5 bases and 2 bases, there was a span of 15 bases. The CDR3 sequence is 15 residues long. Germline V CDR1 and CDR2: PRHDT, FYEKMQ (reference sequence). The CDR3 nucleotides are TGTGCCAGCAGCATCAGGGTTTCTGGGCAAGAGACCCAGTACTTC. Its translation is CASSIRVSGQETQYF. Full variable domain (outside the CDR3, taken from reference TRBV13 and TRBJ2-5): AAGVIQSPRHLIKEKRETATLKCYPIPRHDTVYWYQQGPGQDPQFLISFYEKMQSDKGSIPDRFSAQQFSDYHSELNMSSLELGDSALYFCASSIRVSGQETQYFGPGTRLLVL.

The chain links TRBV19 to TRBJ2-7; 11 bases fit TRBD2. Per the germline V gene, CDR1 is LNHDA and CDR2 is SQIVND (reference sequence). J lost 0 bases, V lost 4 bases, and 2 bases had no gene match. The CDR3 runs 15 residues. The CDR3, as DNA: TGTGCCAGTAGTAGTGGACTAGCGGGCTCCTACGAGCAGTACTTC. This translates into CASSSGLAGSYEQYF.

The chain employs TRBV28 and TRBJ1-1, with 7 bases matching TRBD1. Losses at the gene ends were 2 bases for V and 4 bases for J; bases not matched to a gene: 7. The CDR3 runs 15 residues. Germline V gene lookup returns CDR1 MDHEN and CDR2 SYDVKM. CDR3 sequence (DNA): TGTGCCAGCAGTTTAGCCCAGACAGGGTTCACTGAAGCTTTCTTT. This codes for CASSLAQTGFTEAFF.

The gene calls are TRBV5-8 and TRBJ2-7, with 9 bases fitting TRBD2. Germline V gene data show CDR1 as SGHTS and CDR2 as YDEGEE. The CDR3 covers 15 residues. With V trimmed by 4 bases and J by 2 bases, 7 bases remained unmatched. The CDR3 here is CASSNPSGATYEQYF. CDR3 nucleotides: TGTGCCAGCAGCAACCCTAGCGGGGCCACCTACGAGCAGTACTTC.

The chain carries TRBV2 and TRBJ2-3; TRBD1 aligns across 7 bases. Germline CDR1 reads SNHLY; CDR2 reads FYNNEI. J lost 0 bases, V lost 3 bases, and 6 bases had no gene match. The CDR3 has 16 residues. The CDR3 DNA reads TGTGCCAGCAGTGACGCAGGGACAGCCAGCACAGATACGCAGTATTTT. Translation gives CASSDAGTASTDTQYF.

V gene TRBV6-4 combines with J gene TRBJ2-1; 12 nucleotides line up with TRBD2. This CDR3 has 17 residues. In germline, CDR1 is MRHNA, CDR2 SNTAGT. Unmatched junction bases numbered 12, after V lost 5 bases and J lost 7 bases. The CDR3 spells CASSSLAGGQSKNEQFF. CDR3 sequence (DNA): TGTGCCAGCAGTTCCCTAGCGGGGGGGCAAAGTAAGAATGAGCAGTTCTTC.